This note documents a single TCR beta chain sequence. A much bigger clone sits one base away, suggesting this may be a read error. The record originates from a study of T-cell reconstitution after alpha-beta-depleted transplantation in children. Preparation of the TCRbeta library involved a method that used unique molecular identifiers. TCRdb reprocessed the PCR reads via MiXCR and lists one record per CDR3 protein. The data hold hundreds of thousands of distinct CDR3 sequences, with roughly 15% observed a single time. The CDR3 sequence is 13 residues long. Germline V gives CDR1 SQVTM, CDR2 ANQGSEA. Trimming removed 1 base from V and 5 bases from J, with 9 bases in between.

The source was PBMCs from the stem cell graft donor, collected from the stem cell graft. This sequence originates from a human donor who donated a stem cell graft to a child with acute myeloid leukemia. V usage is TRBV29-1 and J usage is TRBJ2-1; D is uncertain. CDR3 sequence (DNA): TGCAGCGTTGAAGTGGCCTTACACAATGAGCAGTTCTTC. Translation gives CSVEVALHNEQFF.